Below are 2 T cell receptor beta chains sequenced from a single sample in a study of cytotoxic CD8 clonotypes in ibrutinib-treated CLL. The data were produced by immunoSEQ multiplex PCR, yet TCRdb's version contains in-frame clones alone and is incomplete. The sample comprises around 200,000 clones, roughly 73% of which are singletons, and about an eighth rests with the top ten. The specimen comprised PBMCs, sampled after 12 months of ibrutinib treatment. These receptors originate from a human donor with chronic lymphocytic leukemia.

The chain employs TRBV28 and TRBJ2-7, with D unclear. This CDR3 comprises 15 residues. Trimming shortened V by 1 base and J by 0 bases, and 10 bases separated the two germline ends. From germline, CDR1 is MDHEN and CDR2 SYDVKM. CDR3 nucleotide sequence: TGTGCCAGCAGTTTATCCTCCGGGCTCTCCTACGAGCAGTACTTC. Its translation: CASSLSSGLSYEQYF.

The chain has TRBV19 and TRBJ1-1; D is unclear. This CDR3 is 14 amino acids long. V lost 3 bases, J lost 5 bases, and 13 bases lay in between. Looked up from germline, CDR1 is LNHDA and CDR2 is SQIVND (reference sequence). CDR3 sequence (DNA): TGTGCCAGTAGTATTCTGGGAGTTAGGACTGAAGCTTTCTTT. Amino acids: CASSILGVRTEAFF. Supplemented by reference TRBV19 and TRBJ1-1, the full variable domain reads DGGITQSPKYLFRKEGQNVTLSCEQNLNHDAMYWYRQDPGQGLRLIYYSQIVNDFQKGDIAEGYSVSREKKESFPLTVTSAQKNPTAFYLCASSILGVRTEAFFGQGTRLTVV.